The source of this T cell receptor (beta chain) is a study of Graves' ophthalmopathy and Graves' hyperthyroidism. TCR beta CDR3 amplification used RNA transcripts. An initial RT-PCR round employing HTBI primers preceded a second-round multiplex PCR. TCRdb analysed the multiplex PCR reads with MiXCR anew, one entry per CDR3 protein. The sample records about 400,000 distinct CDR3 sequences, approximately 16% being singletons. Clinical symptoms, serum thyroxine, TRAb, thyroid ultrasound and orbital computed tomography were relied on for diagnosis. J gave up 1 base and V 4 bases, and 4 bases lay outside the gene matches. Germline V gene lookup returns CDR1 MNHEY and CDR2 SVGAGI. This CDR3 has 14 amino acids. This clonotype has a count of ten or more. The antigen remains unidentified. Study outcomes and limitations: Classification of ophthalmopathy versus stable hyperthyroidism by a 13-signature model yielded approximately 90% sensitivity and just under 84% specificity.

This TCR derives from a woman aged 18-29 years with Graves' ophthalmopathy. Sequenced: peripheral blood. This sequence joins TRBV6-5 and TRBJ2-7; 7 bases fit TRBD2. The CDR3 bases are TGTGCCAGCAGTTCGGTGGGAGGGTCCTACGAGCAGTACTTC. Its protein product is CASSSVGGSYEQYF.